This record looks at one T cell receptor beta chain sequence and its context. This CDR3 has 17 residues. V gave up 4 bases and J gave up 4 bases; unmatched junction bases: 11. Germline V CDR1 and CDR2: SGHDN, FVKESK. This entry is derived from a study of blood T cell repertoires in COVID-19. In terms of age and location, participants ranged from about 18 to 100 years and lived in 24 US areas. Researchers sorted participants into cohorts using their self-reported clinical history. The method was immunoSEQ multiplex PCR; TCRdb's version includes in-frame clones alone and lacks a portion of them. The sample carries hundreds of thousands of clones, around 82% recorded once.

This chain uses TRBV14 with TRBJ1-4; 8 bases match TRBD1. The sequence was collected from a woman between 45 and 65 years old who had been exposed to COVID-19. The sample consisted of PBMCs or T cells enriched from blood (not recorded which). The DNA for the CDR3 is TGTGCCAGCAGCCTTCGTTCAGGGGGCTACGGTAATGAAAAACTGTTTTTT. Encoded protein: CASSLRSGGYGNEKLFF.